This entry lists 29 T cell receptor beta chains sequenced from one sample in a study of Graves' ophthalmopathy and Graves' hyperthyroidism. TCR beta CDR3 regions were amplified from RNA transcripts. In the first round, RT-PCR was carried out with HTBI primers, and a multiplex PCR formed the second round. TCRdb reanalysed the multiplex PCR reads using MiXCR and keeps one entry per CDR3 protein. The sample contains about 400,000 distinct CDR3 sequences, about 21% of which appear only once. The source material was peripheral blood. All receptors come from a woman aged 18 to 35 with stable Graves' hyperthyroidism.

The V call is TRBV12-3 or TRBV12-4, the J call TRBJ2-5, with D perhaps TRBD2 (5 bases). The CDR3 is made up of 17 amino acids. The ends were cut back, 6 bases at V and 4 bases at J, with 24 bases in the middle. The CDR3 nucleotides are TGTGCCAGCAGCCCGGGCTCTAACGGGGTAGGGCGAGAGACCCAGTACTTC. It codes for CASSPGSNGVGRETQYF.

This clonotype was detected only once. This rearrangement joins TRBV20-1 to TRBJ1-1; 9 bases line up with TRBD1. Germline V gene lookup returns CDR1 DFQATT and CDR2 SNEGSKA (reference sequence). After removal of 6 bases from V and 3 bases from J, the junction contained 8 bases not matched to a gene. The CDR3 is 14 residues long. CDR3 sequence reads: CSAEQGAGYTEAFF. The CDR3 DNA sequence: TGCAGTGCGGAACAGGGGGCAGGCTACACTGAAGCTTTCTTT.

The sample holds many counts of this clonotype. The chain has TRBV15 and TRBJ2-7, with TRBD1 identical over 9 bases. This CDR3 contains 15 residues. Germline-derived CDR1 and CDR2 are LNHNV and YYDKDF (reference sequence). V gave up 2 bases and J gave up 2 bases; unmatched junction bases: 4. CDR3 nucleotides: TGTGCCACCAGCAGAAGGGGACAGGGTACCTACGAGCAGTACTTC. Encoded protein: CATSRRGQGTYEQYF.

This clonotype was found many times. The chain carries TRBV2 and TRBJ2-7; possibly TRBD2 for D (6 bases). The V end was cut by 7 bases, the J end by 4 bases, with 17 bases between. Germline CDR1 is SNHLY and CDR2 is FYNNEI. This CDR3 contains 14 residues. CDR3: CASNTGGPNYEQYF. In DNA form, the CDR3 reads TGTGCCAGCAATACCGGAGGGCCTAATTACGAGCAGTACTTC. Using reference TRBV2 and TRBJ2-7 for the parts outside the CDR3, the full variable domain is EPEVTQTPSHQVTQMGQEVILRCVPISNHLYFYWYRQILGQKVEFLVSFYNNEISEKSEIFDDQFSVERPDGSNFTLKIRSTKLEDSAMYFCASNTGGPNYEQYFGPGTRLTVT.

In this sample, this clonotype turned up many times. The chain joins TRBV12-3 or TRBV12-4 to TRBJ2-7, with D possibly being TRBD2 (5 bases). This CDR3 spans 14 amino acids. Trimming pared 2 bases from V and 5 bases from J, leaving 13 bases between. CDR3 protein: CASSLTSGFDEQYF. The CDR3 DNA is TGTGCCAGCAGTTTAACATCGGGGTTCGACGAGCAGTACTTC.

In its sample, this clonotype was seen many times. The chain couples TRBV11-2 to TRBJ1-2; D not certain. The germline CDR1 and CDR2 sequences are SGHAT and FQNNGV. This CDR3 is 18 amino acids long. The ends were cut back, 1 base at V and 0 bases at J, with 18 bases in the middle. Here the CDR3 reads CASSLGPTGRTTNYGYTF. CDR3 nucleotide sequence: TGTGCCAGCAGCTTAGGACCCACCGGACGTACTACTAACTATGGCTACACCTTC.

This clonotype was detected many times. This rearrangement joins TRBV6-5 to TRBJ1-2; a weak D match, TRBD1 (5 bases). The CDR3 loop spans 13 amino acids. Per germline, CDR1 MNHEY and CDR2 SVGAGI. V was shortened by 2 bases and J by 5 bases, with 9 bases between the two germline ends. CDR3 nucleotide sequence: TGTGCCAGCAGTTACGCGGGGCGGTATGGCTACACCTTC. Translating gives CASSYAGRYGYTF.

The V and J genes are TRBV27 and TRBJ1-6; D is undetermined. Germline V gene data show CDR1 as MNHEY and CDR2 as SMNVEV (reference sequence). V lost 0 bases and J lost 3, with 12 bases in between. CDR3 size: 17 residues. This CDR3 is CASSLSGRYYYNSPLHF. Here the CDR3 DNA reads TGTGCCAGCAGTTTATCGGGCAGGTACTACTATAATTCACCCCTCCACTTT.

This clonotype was recorded a few times. The chain joins TRBV15 to TRBJ2-7, with no clear D. V lost 0 bases and J 2 bases, leaving 8 bases between the germline ends. Germline assignment: CDR1 LNHNV and CDR2 YYDKDF (reference sequence). The CDR3 loop spans 14 amino acids. CDR3 nucleotides: TGTGCCACCAGCAGAGAGGCAGGTACCTACGAGCAGTACTTC. It yields the protein CATSREAGTYEQYF.

A note on this clonotype: A much larger clone is a single base away; this may be a read error. The CDR3 ends on some other residue instead of the conserved phenylalanine or tryptophan, so this is likely a read error. The gene calls are TRBV25-1 and TRBJ2-2; no clear D. V was trimmed by 5 bases and J by 7 bases, leaving 8 bases between them. This CDR3 spans 12 amino acids. The V gene's germline CDR1 is MGHDK and CDR2 SYGVNS. CDR3 in DNA: TGTGCCAGCAGTCCCCGAGGCGGGGAGCTGTTTTTG. It encodes CASSPRGGELFL.

Many counts were recorded for this clonotype. The chain links TRBV10-3 to TRBJ1-2; unclear D gene. The V gene's germline CDR1 is ENHRY and CDR2 SYGVKD. The CDR3 sequence is 14 residues long. Deletions cut 2 bases from V and 3 bases from J, with 10 bases between. The CDR3 bases are TGTGCCATCAGTGAGGGCGGGTTTGACTATGGCTACACCTTC. Its translation: CAISEGGFDYGYTF.

This clonotype was seen repeatedly, ten times or more. The chain joins TRBV6-5 to TRBJ2-5, with D perhaps assigned TRBD1 or TRBD2 (5 bases each). The CDR3 sequence is 17 residues long. Trimming left V 0 bases short and J 6 bases short, with 20 bases between. Germline assignment: CDR1 MNHEY and CDR2 SVGAGI. The CDR3 DNA sequence: TGTGCCAGCAGTTACTCGAGGGGAAGGGACCCCGCACAGACCCAGTACTTC. This codes for CASSYSRGRDPAQTQYF.

In this sample, this clonotype turned up many times. The rearrangement uses TRBV28 and TRBJ2-5, with 11 bases fitting TRBD2. V was pared by 3 bases and J by 5 bases, with 5 bases of the junction left unmatched. The CDR3 runs to 15 residues. CDR1 and CDR2 from the germline V gene are MDHEN and SYDVKM. The CDR3, as DNA: TGTGCCAGCAGTTTGGTGACTAGCGGGGTCGAGACCCAGTACTTC. Translated: CASSLVTSGVETQYF. Looking up the rest from reference TRBV28 and TRBJ2-5 gives the full variable domain: DVKVTQSSRYLVKRTGEKVFLECVQDMDHENMFWYRQDPGLGLRLIYFSYDVKMKEKGDIPEGYSVSREKKERFSLILESASTNQTSMYLCASSLVTSGVETQYFGPGTRLLVL.

This clonotype came up many times. This chain joins TRBV28 and TRBJ2-5; D ambiguous. V lost 3 bases, J lost 11 bases, and 10 bases lay in between. The CDR3 is 11 residues long. CDR1 MDHEN and CDR2 SYDVKM come from the germline V gene. CDR3 amino acids: CASSFRESQYF. CDR3 nucleotide sequence: TGTGCCAGCAGTTTTAGGGAATCGCAGTACTTC.

This clonotype was found many times. V usage is TRBV25-1 and J usage is TRBJ2-5; 8 bases are shared with TRBD2. This CDR3 is built from 17 residues. Germline assignment: CDR1 MGHDK and CDR2 SYGVNS. The trim removed 3 bases at V and 7 bases at J, leaving 16 bases unmatched. The CDR3, as DNA: TGTGCCAGCAGTGATGCCCAACGGGAGGGCCGCGCTGGGACCCAGTACTTC. Its translation is CASSDAQREGRAGTQYF. Full variable domain (missing parts from reference TRBV25-1 and TRBJ2-5): EADIYQTPRYLVIGTGKKITLECSQTMGHDKMYWYQQDPGMELHLIHYSYGVNSTEKGDLSSESTVSRIRTEHFPLTLESARPSHTSQYLCASSDAQREGRAGTQYFGPGTRLLVL.

J is TRBJ1-3 and V is TRBV5-1, with D tentatively TRBD1 (5 bases). CDR3 length: 14 residues. The germline V gene encodes CDR1 SGHRS and CDR2 YFSETQ. V was cut by 3 bases and J by 2 bases, with 9 bases left in between. The CDR3 region is CASSSGAPGNTIYF. The CDR3 DNA reads as TGCGCCAGCAGCTCCGGGGCACCTGGAAACACCATATATTTT.

V and J are TRBV20-1 and TRBJ2-7; 7 bases map to TRBD2. Unmatched junction bases numbered 5, after V lost 3 bases and J lost 0 bases. Looked up from germline, CDR1 is DFQATT and CDR2 is SNEGSKA (reference sequence). This CDR3 has 14 amino acids. The CDR3 reads CSASAGTTSYEQYF. DNA for the CDR3: TGCAGTGCTAGCGCTGGGACTACCTCCTACGAGCAGTACTTC.

This clonotype has at least ten counts. The V call is TRBV20-1, the J call TRBJ2-5; 12 bases match TRBD2. The CDR3 covers 14 residues. The J segment lost 5 bases and the V segment lost 6 bases, leaving 7 bases of the junction unmatched. Per germline, CDR1 DFQATT and CDR2 SNEGSKA (reference sequence). The chain's CDR3 is CSAPRLAGVETQYF. The CDR3 DNA reads TGCAGTGCACCCCGACTAGCGGGGGTGGAGACCCAGTACTTC.

This clonotype was found a few times. The chain joins TRBV28 to TRBJ2-3; maybe TRBD1 (5 bases). Germline CDR1 MDHEN, CDR2 SYDVKM. The V and J ends lost 5 bases and 5 bases respectively, with 14 bases between them. The CDR3 has 14 residues. This chain's CDR3 is CASSPSGAQDTQYF. CDR3 coding DNA: TGTGCCAGCAGTCCATCTGGGGCTCAAGATACGCAGTATTTT.

Within the sample, this clonotype is medium-sized. The V call is TRBV5-4, the J call TRBJ1-1; D unresolved. The V gene lost 2 bases and the J gene lost 9 bases, with 11 bases spanning the gap. The CDR3 totals 12 residues. Germline CDR1 and CDR2: SGHNT and YYREEE (reference sequence). This CDR3 is CASSLLGNKAFF. The CDR3, as DNA: TGTGCCAGCAGCTTATTGGGAAATAAAGCTTTCTTT.

Many counts were recorded for this clonotype. The CDR3 protein is CASSLTGYEQYF. In DNA form, the CDR3 reads TGTGCCAGCAGTTTAACGGGGTACGAGCAGTACTTC. The chain employs TRBV7-9 and TRBJ2-7; possibly TRBD2 for D (5 bases). V was pared by 6 bases and J by 4 bases, with 10 bases between. CDR1 is SEHNR, CDR2 FQNEAQ, per germline (reference sequence). The CDR3 covers 12 residues.

This clonotype has a count of ten or more. The gene calls are TRBV12-3 or TRBV12-4 and TRBJ2-7; either TRBD1 or TRBD2 may fit D (8 bases each). V lost 0 bases to trimming and J lost 2 bases, with 17 bases between them. The length of the CDR3 is 17 residues. Here the CDR3 reads CASSLARGAGGPYEQYF. The CDR3 coding sequence is TGTGCCAGCAGTTTAGCGCGGGGGGCAGGGGGCCCCTACGAGCAGTACTTC.

This clonotype was picked up many times. The chain recombines TRBV12-3 or TRBV12-4 with TRBJ2-2; 8 nucleotides align to TRBD1. The CDR3 extends over 15 amino acids. V shed 2 bases and J 5 bases; nucleotides not matched to a gene: 4. CDR3 protein: CASSLLDRATGELFF. CDR3 DNA: TGTGCCAGCAGTTTATTGGACAGGGCGACCGGGGAGCTGTTTTTT.

This clonotype was detected many times. The chain couples TRBV20-1 to TRBJ2-7; D uncertain. The CDR3 loop spans 12 amino acids. The germline V gene has CDR1 DFQATT and CDR2 SNEGSKA (reference sequence). V lost 6 bases to trimming and J lost 3 bases, with 12 bases between them. The CDR3, as DNA: TGCAGTGCCGAGAGTGGGGTCTACGAGCAGTACTTC. Translating gives CSAESGVYEQYF.

In this sample, this clonotype turned up once. The junction departs from the called germline gene at one end, perhaps through a read error. V and J are TRBV6-2 or TRBV6-3 and TRBJ2-7; D ambiguous. Germline V gives CDR1 MNHEY, CDR2 SVGEGT. The CDR3 runs to 14 residues. CDR3 sequence reads: CASSYSPETYEKYF. In DNA form, the CDR3 reads TGCGCCAGCAGTTACTCCCCGGAGACCTACGAGAAGTACTTC.

This clonotype was seen ten or more times. This rearrangement joins TRBV12-3 or TRBV12-4 to TRBJ2-4, with D uncertain. V gave up 8 bases and J gave up 9 bases, with 11 bases separating them. CDR3 length: 11 amino acids. As DNA, the CDR3 is TGTGCCAGCGTCGTGGGCGGCATTCAGTACTTC. This encodes CASVVGGIQYF.

This clonotype was counted ten times or more. This sequence joins TRBV2 and TRBJ2-7; no definite D call. The germline gives CDR1 SNHLY, CDR2 FYNNEI. Trimming took off 3 bases at V and 3 bases at J, with 12 bases between the two ends. This CDR3 is built from 14 residues. The CDR3 is CASSEAGIHYEQYF. Here the CDR3 DNA reads TGTGCCAGCAGTGAGGCTGGAATACACTACGAGCAGTACTTC.

In regard to this clonotype: Germline and junction disagree at one end, which may indicate a read error. V usage is TRBV30 and J usage is TRBJ2-1; 15 bases line up with TRBD2. Germline V gene lookup returns CDR1 GTSNPN and CDR2 SVGIG (reference sequence). This CDR3 comprises 15 residues. CDR3 amino acids: CAWSRGLAGGNEQSF. The CDR3 bases are TGTGCCTGGAGTCGAGGACTAGCGGGAGGGAATGAGCAGTCCTTC.

This clonotype was seen ten or more times. V is TRBV5-1 and J is TRBJ1-1, with D maybe TRBD1 (5 bases). Germline V gives CDR1 SGHRS, CDR2 YFSETQ. This CDR3 is built from 15 residues. V lost 2 bases to trimming and J lost 4 bases, with 15 bases between them. CDR3 amino acids: CASSLTGVGTTEAFF. The CDR3, as DNA: TGCGCCAGCAGCTTAACCGGCGTTGGGACCACTGAAGCTTTCTTT. Variable domain in full (rest from reference TRBV5-1 and TRBJ1-1): KAGVTQTPRYLIKTRGQQVTLSCSPISGHRSVSWYQQTPGQGLQFLFEYFSETQRNKGNFPGRFSGRQFSNSRSEMNVSTLELGDSALYLCASSLTGVGTTEAFFGQGTRLTVV.